This entry lists 28 T cell receptor beta chains sequenced from one sample in a study of regulatory T cells in long-lasting Graves disease. Time point of the sample: newly diagnosed GD, antithyroid drugs for less than 3 months. PBMCs provided the RNA from which the TCR library was made. HTBI primers from iRepertoire and Arm-PCR of CDR3 regions yielded the TCR beta libraries. TCRdb itself ran the multiplex PCR reads through MiXCR, one entry per CDR3 protein. The sample carries 360,000 or so distinct CDR3 sequences, 15% to 20% recorded once. These sequences were also reported in another study, on T cells in Graves' hyperthyroidism and ophthalmopathy.

This specimen consisted of peripheral blood mononuclear cells (PBMCs), obtained at new diagnosis, from a patient treated with antithyroid drugs. The receptors shown here come from a woman aged 18-30 years with Graves disease.

J is TRBJ1-2 and V is TRBV10-3; D is undetermined. Germline-derived CDR1 and CDR2 are ENHRY and SYGVKD. This CDR3 comprises 15 residues. Between the trimmed V and J ends, which lost 0 bases and 3 bases, there was a span of 11 bases. The CDR3 nucleotides read TGTGCCATCAGTGAGTCGATTCCAGGAGACTATGGCTACACCTTC. The encoded protein is CAISESIPGDYGYTF.

A few counts support this clonotype. This may come from a read error, since a much larger clone is one base off. This chain links TRBV7-8 with TRBJ1-1; no firm D call. There are 15 residues in the CDR3. Germline-derived CDR1 and CDR2 are SGHVS and FQNEAQ. Here the CDR3 reads CASSRNLPVNTGAFF. The DNA for the CDR3 is TGTGCCAGCAGCCGAAACTTACCGGTGAACACTGGAGCTTTCTTT.

This clonotype was recorded at least ten times. J is TRBJ2-7 and V is TRBV27; no reliable D call. The CDR3 length is 12 residues. Trimming took 2 bases from V and 5 from J, leaving 7 bases between them. The germline gives CDR1 MNHEY, CDR2 SMNVEV (reference sequence). The CDR3 nucleotides read TGTGCCAGCAGTTTAGGGAACCACGAGCAGTACTTC. Protein product: CASSLGNHEQYF.

This rearrangement joins TRBV5-4 to TRBJ1-6; D is perhaps TRBD1 (5 bases). Germline V gene lookup returns CDR1 SGHNT and CDR2 YYREEE (reference sequence). The ends were cut back, 1 base at V and 7 bases at J, with 18 bases in the middle. This CDR3 is 17 amino acids long. DNA for the CDR3: TGTGCCAGCAGCTTGTCCGGGGGGATGATGTTCAATTCACCCCTCCACTTT. Residues: CASSLSGGMMFNSPLHF.

This chain connects TRBV6-5 to TRBJ1-6; 9 bases agree with TRBD1. Germline-derived CDR1 and CDR2 are MNHEY and SVGAGI. This CDR3 has 17 residues. J lost 9 bases, V lost 0 bases, and 9 bases had no gene match. DNA for the CDR3: TGTGCCAGCAGTTACTCGATTAGGACAGGGGCCATTTCACCCCTCCACTTT. Translated, it gives CASSYSIRTGAISPLHF.

As regards this clonotype: Given a much more abundant clone one base away, this may be a read error. V gene TRBV2 combines with J gene TRBJ2-5; D remains unclear. Trimming pared 7 bases from V and 4 bases from J, leaving 13 bases between. Germline values: CDR1 SNHLY, CDR2 FYNNEI. The CDR3 runs to 13 residues. This CDR3 is CASTQQKVETQYF. The CDR3, as DNA: TGTGCCAGCACTCAACAGAAGGTAGAGACCCAGTACTTC.

In its sample, this clonotype was seen many times. The V and J genes are TRBV18 and TRBJ2-3; either TRBD1 or TRBD2 may fit D (5 bases each). The V end lost 9 bases, the J end lost 0 bases, and 10 bases lay between the germline ends. The germline gives CDR1 KGHSH, CDR2 LQKENI. This CDR3 is built from 13 residues. CDR3 nucleotides: TGTGCCAGTCGGGACGGGAGCACAGATACGCAGTATTTT. The encoded protein is CASRDGSTDTQYF.

CDR3 residues: CASSPGGGDWKHYGYTF. The DNA of the CDR3 is TGTGCCAGCAGCCCCGGGGGAGGGGACTGGAAACACTATGGCTACACCTTC. The rearrangement uses TRBV6-1 and TRBJ1-2; perhaps TRBD1 as D (5 bases). There are 17 residues in the CDR3. Deletions cut 6 bases from V and 3 bases from J, with 23 bases between. Germline assignment: CDR1 MNHNS and CDR2 SASEGT.

This clonotype was observed at least ten times. The chain is built from TRBV20-1 and TRBJ2-1; weak D call: TRBD2 (5 bases). This CDR3 contains 13 residues. V lost 0 bases and J 9 bases, leaving 12 bases between the germline ends. CDR1 and CDR2 (germline): DFQATT, SNEGSKA (reference sequence). The CDR3 coding sequence is TGCAGTGCTAGAGAAAGCCGGGAAGTTGAGCAGTTCTTC. This gives the protein CSARESREVEQFF.

There are a few counts of this clonotype. The chain is built from TRBV9 and TRBJ1-1; 11 bases match TRBD1. The CDR3 length is 13 residues. V shed 0 bases and J 11 bases; nucleotides not matched to a gene: 3. Germline loops: CDR1 SGDLS, CDR2 YYNGEE. Here the CDR3 reads CASSVGTGGNAFF. The CDR3 DNA follows: TGTGCCAGCAGCGTAGGGACAGGGGGCAACGCTTTCTTT.

This clonotype was counted ten times or more. V is TRBV6-1 and J is TRBJ2-2; possible D gene TRBD2, 6 bases. Per germline, CDR1 MNHNS and CDR2 SASEGT. The CDR3 runs 18 residues. Deletions cut 3 bases from V and 1 base from J, with 18 bases between. The CDR3 DNA follows: TGTGCCAGCAGTGAGAATTCGGCGGGGCCCAGGAACACCGGGGAGCTGTTTTTT. The encoded protein is CASSENSAGPRNTGELFF.

This clonotype was found a few times. The CDR3 region is CSVAQGTGNTEAFF. The CDR3 coding sequence is TGCAGCGTTGCCCAGGGGACAGGGAACACTGAAGCTTTCTTT. The V and J genes are TRBV29-1 and TRBJ1-1; 8 nucleotides match TRBD1. J was trimmed by 1 base and V by 4 bases; bases with no gene match: 5. The CDR3 is 14 amino acids. Germline assignment: CDR1 SQVTM and CDR2 ANQGSEA.

The chain has TRBV15 and TRBJ1-5; D may be TRBD1 (6 bases). Germline assignment: CDR1 LNHNV and CDR2 YYDKDF (reference sequence). The CDR3 is 15 residues long. Trimming cost V 0 bases and J 5 bases, with 11 bases left between them. The CDR3 DNA sequence: TGTGCCACCAGCAGAGATCCACAGGGTCATCAGCCCCAGCATTTT. Its protein product is CATSRDPQGHQPQHF.

This clonotype was picked up many times. V and J are TRBV27 and TRBJ2-1, with 10 bases aligning to TRBD2. Per germline, CDR1 MNHEY and CDR2 SMNVEV (reference sequence). The CDR3 has 15 amino acids. The V segment lost 4 bases and the J segment 8 bases; nucleotides outside the gene matches: 8. CDR3 amino acids: CASSSAGGPFHEQFF. In nucleotides, the CDR3 is TGTGCCAGCAGTTCAGCGGGAGGGCCGTTCCATGAGCAGTTCTTC.

This clonotype showed up many times. Here the CDR3 reads CAWSGGQGGLARTIQRSNEQFF. DNA of the CDR3: TGTGCCTGGAGTGGCGGGCAGGGGGGACTAGCGAGAACAATTCAAAGATCGAATGAGCAGTTCTTC. This chain connects TRBV30 to TRBJ2-1; 10 nucleotides align to TRBD2. CDR1 GTSNPN and CDR2 SVGIG come from the germline V gene (reference sequence). V lost 1 base and J lost 7; bases outside the gene matches: 28. The CDR3 runs 22 residues.

The gene calls are TRBV7-6 and TRBJ2-6; 9 bases match TRBD1. The germline gives CDR1 SGHVS, CDR2 FNYEAQ. This CDR3 spans 19 amino acids. Trimming took 1 base from V and 0 from J; bases not matched to a gene: 7. As DNA, the CDR3 is TGTGCCAGCAGCTTAGTGTCCGGACAGGGGTTCTCTGGGGCCAACGTCCTGACTTTC. This codes for CASSLVSGQGFSGANVLTF. Variable domain in full (rest from reference TRBV7-6 and TRBJ2-6): GAGVSQSPRYKVTKRGQDVALRCDPISGHVSLYWYRQALGQGPEFLTYFNYEAQQDKSGLPNDRFSAERPEGSISTLTIQRTEQRDSAMYRCASSLVSGQGFSGANVLTFGAGSRLTVL.

This clonotype was found many times. This rearrangement joins TRBV28 to TRBJ2-5, with D unclear. From germline, CDR1 is MDHEN and CDR2 SYDVKM. This CDR3 has 12 amino acids. With 5 bases removed from V and 11 bases from J, the gap between germline ends came to 15 bases. The CDR3 region has the DNA TGTGCCAGCAGTAACACGCGGTGGTTGCAGTACTTC. Protein product: CASSNTRWLQYF. The full variable domain, with the rest looked up from reference TRBV28 and TRBJ2-5, is DVKVTQSSRYLVKRTGEKVFLECVQDMDHENMFWYRQDPGLGLRLIYFSYDVKMKEKGDIPEGYSVSREKKERFSLILESASTNQTSMYLCASSNTRWLQYFGPGTRLLVL.

This clonotype was counted only a few times. The V gene is TRBV20-1, the J gene TRBJ1-5; TRBD1 matches 7 bases. With 0 bases clipped from V and 8 bases from J, the junction kept 1 base outside the gene matches. The CDR3 spans 12 residues. Germline CDR1 is DFQATT and CDR2 is SNEGSKA (reference sequence). The CDR3 DNA reads TGCAGTGCTAGAGAAGGGGGCGAGCCCCAGCATTTT. Translated: CSAREGGEPQHF.

The table lists this clonotype with many counts. V gene TRBV6-1 combines with J gene TRBJ2-5; D is unresolved. CDR1 is MNHNS and CDR2 is SASEGT in the germline V gene. This CDR3 is 13 amino acids long. V lost 5 bases and J 1 base, leaving 8 bases between the germline ends. CDR3 DNA: TGTGCCAGCAGTCGCGACCCCCAAGAGACCCAGTACTTC. It encodes CASSRDPQETQYF.

This clonotype was seen many times. V is TRBV7-6 and J is TRBJ2-1; 7 nucleotides line up with TRBD2. The CDR3 runs 15 residues. With V trimmed by 1 base and J by 6 bases, 6 bases remained unmatched. Germline loops: CDR1 SGHVS, CDR2 FNYEAQ. The CDR3 coding sequence is TGTGCCAGCAGCTTAGAAGCGACTAGCAGCAATGAGCAGTTCTTC. Translated, it gives CASSLEATSSNEQFF.

The sample holds many counts of this clonotype. The chain employs TRBV20-1 and TRBJ2-7, with 12 bases that match TRBD2. The length of the CDR3 is 15 residues. V dropped 0 bases and J dropped 3; count of bases not matched to a gene: 3. CDR1 and CDR2 (germline): DFQATT, SNEGSKA (reference sequence). The CDR3 sequence: CSAREGLAGIYEQYF. The CDR3 coding sequence is TGCAGTGCTAGAGAGGGACTAGCGGGTATCTACGAGCAGTACTTC.

This clonotype has only a few counts. This chain joins TRBV28 and TRBJ2-7, with D perhaps TRBD2 (6 bases). Trimming shortened V by 2 bases and J by 7 bases, and 12 bases separated the two germline ends. Germline CDR1 and CDR2: MDHEN and SYDVKM. The CDR3 sequence is 13 residues long. DNA for the CDR3: TGTGCCAGCAGTTTAAGATCCCGGGGGGAGCAGTACTTC. This encodes CASSLRSRGEQYF.

The chain links TRBV7-8 to TRBJ2-1, with 10 bases lining up with TRBD2. The CDR3 has 14 amino acids. Germline CDR1 is SGHVS and CDR2 is FQNEAQ. Germline trimming cut 5 bases from V and 10 bases from J; bases unmatched to any gene: 8. CDR3 loop: CASSISSGSGEQFF. CDR3 nucleotides: TGTGCCAGCAGCATCTCTAGCGGGAGCGGCGAGCAGTTCTTC.

In this sample, this clonotype turned up many times. This chain uses TRBV7-9 with TRBJ2-7; D call uncertain. Germline CDR1 reads SEHNR; CDR2 reads FQNEAQ (reference sequence). Trimming cost V 1 base and J 3 bases, with 10 bases left between them. The CDR3 totals 14 residues. CDR3 protein: CASSLGTPIYEQYF. The CDR3 DNA reads as TGTGCCAGCAGCTTAGGGACGCCGATCTACGAGCAGTACTTC.

This clonotype has just a few counts. The CDR3 loop is CASSHPTGPGSPLHF. The DNA for the CDR3 is TGTGCCAGCAGTCACCCGACAGGGCCGGGTTCACCCCTCCACTTT. This sequence joins TRBV6-1 and TRBJ1-6, with TRBD1 matching over 7 bases. Germline lookup yields CDR1 MNHNS and CDR2 SASEGT. J lost 9 bases, V lost 5 bases, and 10 bases had no gene match. The CDR3 spans 15 residues.

The CDR3 loop is CATTSRGDHGYTF. CDR3 nucleotides: TGTGCCACCACGAGCCGGGGGGACCATGGCTACACCTTC. The chain joins TRBV10-3 to TRBJ1-2; possible D gene TRBD1, 5 bases. This CDR3 has 13 amino acids. V was cut by 10 bases and J by 6 bases, with 18 bases left in between. Germline V gene data show CDR1 as ENHRY and CDR2 as SYGVKD.

This clonotype occurred a few times. The chain joins TRBV25-1 to TRBJ1-3, with D unclear. Trimming cost V 7 bases and J 0 bases, with 10 bases left between them. The CDR3 is made up of 14 amino acids. Germline CDR1 reads MGHDK; CDR2 reads SYGVNS. Here the CDR3 DNA reads TGTGCCAGCACTACGGGCTACTCTGGAAACACCATATATTTT. Its protein is CASTTGYSGNTIYF.

This chain links TRBV14 with TRBJ2-1, with 10 nucleotides matching TRBD2. There are 18 residues in the CDR3. After removal of 0 bases from V and 7 bases from J, the junction contained 12 bases not matched to a gene. Germline lookup yields CDR1 SGHDN and CDR2 FVKESK. The CDR3 DNA sequence: TGTGCCAGCAGCCAAGATTTATCCCTAGCGGGAGAGCGTAATGAGCAGTTCTTC. Protein product: CASSQDLSLAGERNEQFF.